The 30 T cell receptor beta chains presented below share a single source sample, sequenced in a study of HIV-infected patients and healthy controls. cDNA was made from approximately 0.55 ug RNA using alpha and beta constant primers. Each of the alpha and beta chains got its own library through chain-specific third strand synthesis with indices. TCRdb re-called the 5' RACE reads with MiXCR, one entry per CDR3 protein. The sample has nearly 25,000 distinct CDR3 sequences, under 9% seen once; the top ten hold roughly 4%. No cell fractionation was done, so the repertoire covers all unsorted peripheral blood T cells. Sequenced: blood. Receptors were obtained from an adult in good health.

This clonotype has at least ten counts. The genes are TRBV5-4 and TRBJ2-3; D unresolved. V was clipped by 1 base and J by 2 bases, with 11 bases between them. Germline loops: CDR1 SGHNT, CDR2 YYREEE (reference sequence). The CDR3 has 15 residues. CDR3 in amino acids: CASSLTVAPTDTQYF. The DNA for the CDR3 is TGTGCCAGCAGCTTGACAGTGGCCCCCACAGATACGCAGTATTTT.

Note on this clonotype: Given a much more abundant clone one base away, this may be a read error. The chain combines TRBV6-1 with TRBJ1-5; 8 positions match TRBD1. The CDR3 consists of 16 residues. Germline values: CDR1 MNHNS, CDR2 SASEGT. CDR3 loop: CASSPGQGYSNQHQHF. The CDR3 DNA reads TGTGCCAGCAGTCCCGGACAGGGATATAGCAATCAGCACCAGCATTTT.

This clonotype was recorded at least ten times. The J gene is TRBJ1-1, the V gene TRBV7-2, with 9 bases matching TRBD1. Unmatched junction bases numbered 11, after V lost 5 bases and J lost 4 bases. Germline CDR1 is SGHTA and CDR2 is FQGNSA. The CDR3 loop spans 16 amino acids. The CDR3 bases are TGTGCCAGCAGCCACGACCGGGACAGGGCCCGCACTGAAGCTTTCTTT. It is translated as CASSHDRDRARTEAFF.

Ten or more counts support this clonotype. The chain employs TRBV7-3 and TRBJ2-7; TRBD1 matches 7 bases. The CDR3 has 17 amino acids. The V gene end was trimmed by 1 base and the J gene end by 0 bases; junction bases not matched to a gene: 9. Germline V gene sequence: CDR1 SGHTA, CDR2 FQGTGA. For the CDR3, the DNA is TGTGCCAGCAGCTTAATTGGCTCGGGACAGTCCTCCTACGAGCAGTACTTC. Its translation: CASSLIGSGQSSYEQYF.

This clonotype was found many times. This chain connects TRBV12-3 or TRBV12-4 to TRBJ2-5; D not certain. This CDR3 region has 14 residues. Trimming removed 6 bases at V and 2 bases at J, with 13 bases between. Here the CDR3 DNA reads TGTGCCAGCAGCCTTGGAGAATTGCAAGAGACCCAGTACTTC. Translation gives CASSLGELQETQYF.

This clonotype was recorded a few times. The chain recombines TRBV5-1 with TRBJ1-2; D may be TRBD1 (5 bases). The length of the CDR3 is 14 residues. Germline V lookup: CDR1 SGHRS, CDR2 YFSETQ. Trimming left V 6 bases short and J 0 bases short, with 12 bases between. The CDR3 here is CASTRDGANYGYTF. For the CDR3, the DNA is TGCGCCAGCACGAGGGACGGAGCTAACTATGGCTACACCTTC.

This clonotype came up many times. The chain links TRBV10-3 to TRBJ2-6, with D perhaps being TRBD1 or TRBD2 (6 bases each). V was shortened by 2 bases and J by 2 bases, with 13 bases between the two germline ends. The CDR3 spans 17 residues. The germline CDR1 and CDR2 sequences are ENHRY and SYGVKD. The CDR3 protein is CAISEPNREAGANVLTF. The CDR3 nucleotides read TGTGCCATCAGTGAGCCAAACAGGGAGGCTGGGGCCAACGTCCTGACTTTC.

This clonotype has a handful of counts. J is TRBJ2-5 and V is TRBV12-3 or TRBV12-4; possibly TRBD2 for D (5 bases). V lost 6 bases to trimming and J lost 4 bases, with 12 bases between them. The CDR3 totals 13 residues. The CDR3 region has the DNA TGTGCCAGCAGCCCTGGGAGTCCAGAGACCCAGTACTTC. Translated: CASSPGSPETQYF.

This clonotype was seen ten or more times. The rearrangement joins TRBV4-3 to TRBJ1-1; D is unresolved. CDR1 and CDR2 from the germline V gene are LGHNA and YSLEER. V was cut by 5 bases and J by 5 bases, with 12 bases left in between. The CDR3 is 13 amino acids. In DNA, the CDR3 is TGCGCCAGCAGCAAGGGCAAGGAGACTGAAGCTTTCTTT. Its protein is CASSKGKETEAFF.

By its share, this clonotype is medium-sized (0.01 to 0.1%). The chain joins TRBV28 to TRBJ2-7; 8 bases match TRBD2. The CDR3 is 15 amino acids. Looked up from germline, CDR1 is MDHEN and CDR2 is SYDVKM. The junction had 11 bases not matched to a gene; V was cut back by 3 bases and J by 7 bases. This CDR3 reads CASSLERGPGGEQYF. CDR3 DNA sequence: TGTGCCAGCAGTTTGGAGCGGGGGCCCGGGGGAGAGCAGTACTTC.

This clonotype was seen ten or more times. The chain combines TRBV29-1 with TRBJ1-1; D perhaps matches TRBD1 (6 bases). V dropped 4 bases and J dropped 8 bases, with 23 bases sitting between them. The CDR3 sequence is 15 residues long. Germline values: CDR1 SQVTM, CDR2 ANQGSEA. This CDR3 reads CSVVLLVRGRREAFF. The CDR3 DNA reads as TGCAGCGTTGTCCTTTTGGTTCGGGGGCGCCGAGAAGCTTTCTTT.

In this sample, this clonotype turned up many times. This sequence joins TRBV14 and TRBJ2-2; D may be TRBD1 (5 bases). This CDR3 comprises 13 residues. V was trimmed by 1 base and J by 8 bases, leaving 8 bases between them. Germline CDR1 SGHDN, CDR2 FVKESK. The CDR3 DNA sequence: TGTGCCAGCAGCCAAGTAAGGACAGGGGAGCTGTTTTTT. This translates into CASSQVRTGELFF.

V usage is TRBV5-1 and J usage is TRBJ1-1; D unresolved. Trimming removed 0 bases at V and 3 bases at J, with 6 bases between. The CDR3 spans 13 residues. Germline CDR1 SGHRS, CDR2 YFSETQ. The CDR3 nucleotides read TGCGCCAGCAGCTTGGAGGAGGACACTGAAGCTTTCTTT. It yields the protein CASSLEEDTEAFF.

This clonotype appeared many times. The chain recombines TRBV3-1 with TRBJ2-3; D is undetermined. V was pared by 2 bases and J by 0 bases, with 9 bases between. The CDR3 is made up of 15 amino acids. Germline lookup yields CDR1 LGHDT and CDR2 YNNKEL (reference sequence). This CDR3 reads CASSQPWGSTDTQYF. The CDR3 DNA sequence: TGTGCCAGCAGCCAACCCTGGGGTAGCACAGATACGCAGTATTTT.

This chain joins TRBV7-9 and TRBJ1-4; 7 positions match TRBD1. This CDR3 has 15 amino acids. The V and J ends lost 5 bases and 4 bases, in that order; junction bases with no gene match: 7. The germline gives CDR1 SEHNR, CDR2 FQNEAQ (reference sequence). This CDR3 is CASSVGTAVNEKLFF. The CDR3 nucleotides are TGTGCCAGCAGCGTGGGGACAGCAGTTAATGAAAAACTGTTTTTT.

There are many counts of this clonotype. The chain uses TRBV25-1 and TRBJ1-3, with D unclear. The CDR3 has 15 residues. Trimming took 3 bases from V and 2 from J, leaving 11 bases between them. The germline gives CDR1 MGHDK, CDR2 SYGVNS. The DNA for the CDR3 is TGTGCCAGCAGTGAGGTGTCACCGACTGGAAACACCATATATTTT. Its translation is CASSEVSPTGNTIYF.

This clonotype was detected a few times. The chain has TRBV6-5 and TRBJ1-3; TRBD1 matches at 10 bases. Germline V gene sequence: CDR1 MNHEY, CDR2 SVGAGI. V lost 10 bases to trimming and J lost 5 bases; unmatched junction nucleotides: 8. The CDR3 has 14 residues. CDR3 region: CATSRQGARNTIYF. CDR3 bases: TGTGCCACCTCGAGACAGGGGGCAAGAAACACCATATATTTT.

This clonotype occurred a few times. V and J are TRBV28 and TRBJ2-3; D call uncertain. This CDR3 region has 13 residues. Germline V lookup: CDR1 MDHEN, CDR2 SYDVKM. V gave up 3 bases and J gave up 1 base, with 5 bases separating them. The CDR3 DNA sequence: TGTGCCAGCAGTTTCCGGCGCACAGATACGCAGTATTTT. Encoded protein: CASSFRRTDTQYF.

Many counts were recorded for this clonotype. This chain links TRBV7-2 with TRBJ1-1; D not resolved. The germline V gene has CDR1 SGHTA and CDR2 FQGNSA. The length of the CDR3 is 16 residues. Trimming left V 1 base short and J 0 bases short, with 12 bases between. CDR3 bases: TGTGCCAGCAGCTTAGGCTCTGTGTGGATGAACACTGAAGCTTTCTTT. It is translated as CASSLGSVWMNTEAFF.

This clonotype was observed many times. The chain carries TRBV4-2 and TRBJ1-2; D remains ambiguous. With 5 bases removed from V and 10 bases from J, the gap between germline ends came to 20 bases. This CDR3 spans 14 amino acids. Per the germline V gene, CDR1 is LGHNA and CDR2 is YNFKEQ. CDR3 sequence: CASSLSPWQFSYTF. The CDR3 DNA reads TGTGCCAGCAGCTTATCCCCGTGGCAGTTCTCCTACACCTTC.

This clonotype was observed many times. The chain uses TRBV10-2 and TRBJ2-5; D possibly corresponds to TRBD1 (6 bases). The CDR3 contains 18 residues. CDR1 is WSHSY, CDR2 SAAADI, per germline. The V end was cut by 2 bases, the J end by 0 bases, with 19 bases between. The DNA of the CDR3 is TGCGCCAGCAGTGAGGCCGAAGAAGGACAGCTGTACCAAGAGACCCAGTACTTC. Its protein product is CASSEAEEGQLYQETQYF.

The chain joins TRBV19 to TRBJ2-6, with 11 bases lining up with TRBD1. Germline V gene data show CDR1 as LNHDA and CDR2 as SQIVND (reference sequence). Unmatched junction bases numbered 10, after V lost 4 bases and J lost 8 bases. The CDR3 runs to 17 residues. CDR3 sequence reads: CASSTGQGASGTNVLTF. CDR3 DNA: TGTGCCAGTAGTACCGGACAGGGGGCGAGTGGTACCAACGTCCTGACTTTC.

This clonotype was seen at least ten times. The chain couples TRBV20-1 to TRBJ1-5; D is unresolved. CDR1 DFQATT and CDR2 SNEGSKA come from the germline V gene (reference sequence). The CDR3 loop spans 13 amino acids. The V end was cut by 6 bases, the J end by 6 bases, with 15 bases between. DNA for the CDR3: TGCAGTGCCATTAAAGAACTATCTCAGCCCCAGCATTTT. Translation gives CSAIKELSQPQHF.

This clonotype was picked up a small number of times. The CDR3 sequence: CASRRDRGAGELFF. CDR3 nucleotides: TGTGCCAGCAGAAGGGACAGGGGGGCCGGGGAGCTGTTTTTT. The V call is TRBV12-3 or TRBV12-4, the J call TRBJ2-2; 11 bases match TRBD1. V gave up 6 bases and J gave up 6 bases; unmatched junction bases: 3. There are 14 residues in the CDR3.

This clonotype was seen many times. The V and J genes are TRBV7-8 and TRBJ1-2; D remains ambiguous. The CDR3 extends over 15 amino acids. Trimming stripped 1 base from V and 5 bases from J, with 14 bases between. Germline CDR1 is SGHVS and CDR2 is FQNEAQ. This chain's CDR3 is CASSLGGDLLYGYTF. In nucleotides, the CDR3 is TGTGCCAGCAGCTTAGGTGGAGATCTCCTATATGGCTACACCTTC.

This clonotype came up many times. The chain has TRBV5-1 and TRBJ2-2; D ambiguous. Trimming removed 4 bases at V and 3 bases at J, with 13 bases between. The CDR3 spans 15 residues. Germline lookup yields CDR1 SGHRS and CDR2 YFSETQ. Here the CDR3 reads CASSPSDRYTGELFF. The CDR3 nucleotides read TGCGCCAGCAGCCCGTCGGATCGCTACACCGGGGAGCTGTTTTTT.

This clonotype was seen at least ten times. V usage is TRBV4-2 and J usage is TRBJ2-7; D not resolved. Trimming pared 0 bases from V and 3 bases from J, leaving 24 bases between. The V gene's germline CDR1 is LGHNA and CDR2 YNFKEQ. The CDR3 has 19 residues. The CDR3 sequence: CASSQDYYETGTKGYEQYF. The CDR3 coding sequence is TGTGCCAGCAGCCAAGATTATTACGAGACTGGCACCAAGGGCTACGAGCAGTACTTC.

This clonotype was counted ten times or more. This chain links TRBV18 with TRBJ1-5; weak D call: TRBD1 (5 bases). Germline assignment: CDR1 KGHSH and CDR2 LQKENI. V shed 2 bases and J shed 4 bases, with 9 bases lying between them. The CDR3 has 14 residues. CDR3 in DNA: TGTGCCAGCTCACCAGAGACAGTTAATCAGCCCCAGCATTTT. Its translation: CASSPETVNQPQHF.

The chain joins TRBV5-6 to TRBJ1-1; D gene unclear. CDR1 SGHDT and CDR2 YYEEEE come from the germline V gene. With 7 bases removed from V and 2 bases from J, the gap between germline ends came to 12 bases. This CDR3 comprises 13 residues. The CDR3 here is CASLRIPNTEAFF. The CDR3 nucleotides read TGTGCCAGCTTAAGAATCCCTAACACTGAAGCTTTCTTT.

This clonotype showed up many times. V and J are TRBV27 and TRBJ1-2, with 9 bases aligning to TRBD1. The CDR3 spans 16 residues. V lost 3 bases to trimming and J lost 7 bases; unmatched junction nucleotides: 12. Germline V gene data show CDR1 as MNHEY and CDR2 as SMNVEV (reference sequence). The CDR3 DNA reads TGTGCCAGCAGTTTGTTCCCCGGACAGGGGCGAAGTGGCTACACCTTC. Its protein product is CASSLFPGQGRSGYTF.